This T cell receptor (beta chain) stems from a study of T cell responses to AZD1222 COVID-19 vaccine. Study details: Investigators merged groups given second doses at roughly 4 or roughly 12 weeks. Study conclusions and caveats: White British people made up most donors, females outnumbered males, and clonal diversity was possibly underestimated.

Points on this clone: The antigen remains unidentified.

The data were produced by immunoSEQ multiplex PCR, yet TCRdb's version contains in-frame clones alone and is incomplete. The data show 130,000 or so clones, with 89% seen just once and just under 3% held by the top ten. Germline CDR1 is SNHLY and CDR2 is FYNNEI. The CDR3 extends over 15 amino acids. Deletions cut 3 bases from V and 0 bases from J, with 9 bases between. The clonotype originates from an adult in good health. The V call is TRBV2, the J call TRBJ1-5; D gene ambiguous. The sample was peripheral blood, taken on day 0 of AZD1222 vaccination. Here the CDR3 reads CASSDYRNSNQPQHF. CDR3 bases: TGTGCCAGCAGTGACTATAGGAATAGCAATCAGCCCCAGCATTTT.